Presented here are 5 T cell receptor beta chains from one specimen sequenced in a study of PD-L1 blockade in urothelial cancer. Produced via immunoSEQ multiplex PCR; TCRdb's table is partial and in-frame only. The data contain some 74,000 clones, over 80% of them singletons. Regarding time point: pretreatment peripheral blood. Here the sequenced sample was PBMCs, taken around atezolizumab (anti-PD-L1) treatment. Receptors originate from a man in his forties with urothelial cancer.

The V and J genes are TRBV5-1 and TRBJ2-5, with TRBD2 as a possible D gene (5 bases). Germline V CDR1 and CDR2: SGHRS, YFSETQ. The CDR3 spans 13 residues. V lost 4 bases and J 7 bases, leaving 14 bases between the germline ends. CDR3 nucleotides: TGCGCCAGCAGCCCCACGTCGGCGGGGACCCAGTACTTC. This codes for CASSPTSAGTQYF.

This sequence joins TRBV7-9 and TRBJ2-6; 7 nucleotides agree with TRBD1. Germline loops: CDR1 SEHNR, CDR2 FQNEAQ (reference sequence). The CDR3 extends over 15 amino acids. Unmatched junction bases numbered 1, after V lost 3 bases and J lost 2 bases. Here the CDR3 DNA reads TGTGCCAGCAGCTTCGACAGGGCTGGGGCCAACGTCCTGACTTTC. Translated: CASSFDRAGANVLTF.

Only one count was recorded for this clone. The chain uses TRBV7-3 and TRBJ2-7, with D possibly being TRBD1 (6 bases). This CDR3 has 16 residues. Trimming removed 2 bases from V and 0 bases from J, with 14 bases in between. CDR1 and CDR2 from the germline V gene are SGHTA and FQGTGA. As DNA, the CDR3 is TGTGCCAGCAGCTTAGCCTGCCAGGGGCCCTCCTACGAGCAGTACTTC. Protein: CASSLACQGPSYEQYF.

The CDR3 spells CASSFSGMGGNTIYF. CDR3 DNA sequence: TGTGCCAGCAGTTTTTCAGGGATGGGTGGAAACACCATATATTTT. V is TRBV27 and J is TRBJ1-3; D possibly corresponds to TRBD1 (5 bases). Looked up from germline, CDR1 is MNHEY and CDR2 is SMNVEV (reference sequence). V shed 3 bases and J shed 3 bases, with 12 bases lying between them. CDR3 length: 15 residues.

The chain carries TRBV27 and TRBJ1-5, with D unresolved. CDR1 is MNHEY and CDR2 is SMNVEV in the germline V gene (reference sequence). The CDR3 spans 15 residues. V was trimmed by 0 bases and J by 0 bases, leaving 6 bases between them. DNA for the CDR3: TGTGCCAGCAGTTTATCATGGAGTAGCAATCAGCCCCAGCATTTT. It yields the protein CASSLSWSSNQPQHF.